The entry below gives a single TCR beta chain sequence along with its context. Its antigen remains unidentified. immunoSEQ v3.0 was run at survey level. The study targeted roughly 40,000-50,000 T-cell genomes per sample in sequencing. TCRdb's copy holds only in-frame clones and misses some; the assay was immunoSEQ multiplex PCR. The sample records about 20,000 clones, approximately 88% being singletons. Germline values: CDR1 MDHEN, CDR2 SYDVKM. The V gene lost 3 bases and the J gene lost 1 base, with 9 bases spanning the gap. CDR3 length: 14 amino acids. The data were taken from a study of long-term antiretroviral therapy in people with HIV. The study, taken as a whole, reports: Transplant donor controls retained higher diversity, though diversity increased after ART. Pre-ART clonal expansion yielded clones that dominated the repertoire at all time points. Spans of CDR3 length were tighter for HIV repertoires than for controls.

This chain connects TRBV28 to TRBJ1-1, with D maybe TRBD1 (6 bases). The input for sequencing was unsorted PBMCs, taken 1.2 years after starting antiretroviral therapy. The sequence was obtained from a woman aged 40 to 50 with HIV. As DNA, the CDR3 is TGTGCCAGCAGTTTCAGGGGCCAGAACACTGAAGCTTTCTTT. Encoded protein: CASSFRGQNTEAFF.